These T cell receptor beta chains were read from a single sample in a study of human T cells and chemical hapten exposure. TCRdb passed the RACE reads through MiXCR, listing each CDR3 protein once. The sample includes some 89,000 distinct CDR3 sequences, roughly 27% of them seen just once. The sample was whole blood, taken in connection with sensitization to the hapten diphenylcyclopropenone (DPC). The receptors were gathered from a man between 40 and 49 years old with alopecia areata. Some clones in this sample may be carry-over from other donors' samples. Each CDR3 is given with its conserved first and last residue. The D gene is left open where the match is weak. Clone size, where shown, is once, few, many, or a class for clones that have expanded.

d_call	v_call	clone_size	j_call	cdr3_aa	cdr3_nt
TRBD1	TRBV10-3	few	TRBJ2-5	CAISEEGTEKETQYF	TGTGCCATCAGTGAGGAAGGGACAGAGAAAGAGACCCAGTACTTC
NA	TRBV20-1	NA	TRBJ2-1	CRSSGHLAPEQFF	TGCAGATCTTCGGGACACCTCGCCCCTGAGCAGTTCTTC
NA	TRBV6-5	many	TRBJ2-7	CASREAGRPYEQYF	TGTGCCAGCAGAGAAGCGGGTAGACCCTACGAGCAGTACTTC
NA	TRBV13	few	TRBJ2-1	CASSPQWGSEQFF	TGTGCCAGCAGCCCGCAGTGGGGTAGTGAGCAGTTCTTC
NA	TRBV7-9	NA	TRBJ2-3	CTSSSQGPLTFSTDTQYF	TGTACCAGCAGTTCGCAGGGGCCATTAACCTTTAGCACAGATACGCAGTATTTT
TRBD1	TRBV12-3/TRBV12-4	few	TRBJ1-3	CASSTDRGLGGNTIYF	TGTGCCAGCAGTACGGACAGGGGGCTTGGTGGAAACACCATATATTTT
NA	TRBV24-1	NA	TRBJ2-2	CATSAGNTGELFF	TGTGCCACCAGTGCAGGGAACACCGGGGAGCTGTTTTTT
TRBD1	TRBV2	NA	TRBJ1-5	CASSEFRVTGNSNQPQHF	TGTGCCAGCAGTGAATTTAGGGTGACAGGGAATAGCAATCAGCCCCAGCATTTT
NA	TRBV12-3/TRBV12-4	NA	TRBJ1-2	CASSFEGSGYTF	TGTGCCAGCAGTTTTGAAGGAAGTGGCTACACCTTC
TRBD2	TRBV20-1	many	TRBJ2-6	CSARASGRATGANVLTF	TGCAGTGCTAGGGCTAGCGGGAGGGCCACTGGGGCCAACGTCCTGACTTTC
NA	TRBV6-6	few	TRBJ1-1	CASSYEVDTEAFF	TGTGCCAGCAGTTACGAGGTAGATACTGAAGCTTTCTTT
TRBD2	TRBV9	few	TRBJ2-7	CASSAGGLAYEQYF	TGTGCCAGCAGCGCCGGCGGACTAGCCTACGAGCAGTACTTC
NA	TRBV6-5	NA	TRBJ1-2	CASSPRQGNYGYTF	TGTGCCAGCAGTCCCCGCCAGGGGAACTATGGCTACACCTTC
NA	TRBV29-1	many	TRBJ2-1	CSARRASGSYNEQFF	TGCAGCGCGAGGAGGGCCAGCGGCTCCTACAATGAGCAGTTCTTC
NA	TRBV20-1	few	TRBJ2-4	CSASDGTVAKNIQYF	TGCAGTGCTAGTGACGGGACGGTAGCCAAAAACATTCAGTACTTC
TRBD2	TRBV5-1	NA	TRBJ2-1	CASSKLAGGDEQFF	TGCGCCAGCAGCAAATTAGCGGGAGGCGATGAGCAGTTCTTC
NA	TRBV7-2	NA	TRBJ1-6	CASSLASGVSPLHF	TGTGCCAGCAGCTTAGCGTCGGGGGTTTCACCCCTCCACTTT
NA	TRBV7-2	NA	TRBJ2-1	CASSFAGSSYNEQFF	TGTGCCAGCAGCTTCGCGGGGAGCTCCTACAATGAGCAGTTCTTC